The 18 T cell receptor beta chains presented below share a single source sample, sequenced in a study of multiple sclerosis patients with progressive multifocal leukoencephalopathy. Time point specified: less than 7 months of natalizumab therapy. Data came from immunoSEQ multiplex PCR; TCRdb stores just in-frame clones and leaves some out. The repertoire consists of 29,000 or so clones, with just under 90% occurring once and the leading ten covering roughly 1.6%. The sample was PBMCs, taken from a patient treated with natalizumab. The receptors were sampled from a human donor with multiple sclerosis.

The chain recombines TRBV2 with TRBJ1-4, with D maybe TRBD1 (6 bases). Germline V gives CDR1 SNHLY, CDR2 FYNNEI. Trimming took off 8 bases at V and 10 bases at J, with 17 bases between the two ends. CDR3 length: 13 amino acids. The CDR3 DNA is TGTGCCAGCCAAGGACTGGGGGCAGGAAAACTGTTTTTT. Its protein product is CASQGLGAGKLFF.

This clone was seen only once. The chain uses TRBV4-3 and TRBJ1-5, with unresolved D. The V and J ends lost 0 bases and 5 bases respectively, with 11 bases between them. Germline V gene sequence: CDR1 LGHNA, CDR2 YSLEER. The CDR3 consists of 15 residues. The DNA of the CDR3 is TGCGCCAGCAGCCAAGATTCGGAGAACCATCAGCCCCAGCATTTT. It translates to CASSQDSENHQPQHF.

The CDR3 DNA sequence: TGTGCCAGCAGCTTTTGGGCGGCAGAGACCCAGTACTTC. Translated, it gives CASSFWAAETQYF. This chain links TRBV5-4 with TRBJ2-5; D gene uncertain. CDR3 length: 13 amino acids. Trimming removed 2 bases from V and 4 bases from J, with 9 bases in between. CDR1 and CDR2 (germline): SGHNT, YYREEE (reference sequence).

The CDR3 nucleotides are TGTGCCACCCGTGCGGGGATTCAGCTCGGGACCGGGGAGCTGTTTTTT. Translation gives CATRAGIQLGTGELFF. The chain links TRBV18 to TRBJ2-2; D possibly corresponds to TRBD2 (6 bases). Germline CDR1 is KGHSH and CDR2 is LQKENI. CDR3 length: 16 amino acids. Trimming took off 10 bases at V and 5 bases at J, with 23 bases between the two ends.

This chain uses TRBV27 with TRBJ1-2; D is perhaps TRBD1 (5 bases). Germline-derived CDR1 and CDR2 are MNHEY and SMNVEV (reference sequence). This CDR3 spans 15 amino acids. The ends were cut back, 5 bases at V and 3 bases at J, with 16 bases in the middle. CDR3 DNA sequence: TGTGCCAGCAGTCCGACATTTCAGGGCTACTATGGCTACACCTTC. Translated, it gives CASSPTFQGYYGYTF.

The rearrangement joins TRBV9 to TRBJ2-1, with 7 positions matching TRBD2. The CDR3 spans 12 residues. Germline assignment: CDR1 SGDLS and CDR2 YYNGEE. The ends lost 9 bases at V and 8 bases at J; junction bases unmatched: 8. The CDR3 region is CATGGRGDEQFF. Here the CDR3 DNA reads TGTGCCACAGGCGGGAGAGGAGATGAGCAGTTCTTC.

The CDR3 nucleotides are TGTGCCATCAGGTCCGGGACAGGGACCAATGAGCAGTTCTTC. Translation: CAIRSGTGTNEQFF. This chain links TRBV10-3 with TRBJ2-1; 9 bases agree with TRBD1. The CDR3 has 14 amino acids. The V segment lost 6 bases and the J segment 6 bases; nucleotides outside the gene matches: 6. CDR1 and CDR2 from the germline V gene are ENHRY and SYGVKD.

The count of this clone is one. The genes are TRBV15 and TRBJ1-1, with TRBD1 as a possible D gene (5 bases). Deletions cut 1 base from V and 8 bases from J, with 17 bases between. CDR1 is LNHNV and CDR2 is YYDKDF in the germline V gene (reference sequence). The CDR3 runs 15 residues. CDR3 sequence (DNA): TGTGCCACCAGCAGAGGTGGGACTGGGAGTAACGAAGCTTTCTTT. Encoded protein: CATSRGGTGSNEAFF.

The chain has TRBV28 and TRBJ2-1; possibly TRBD1 for D (6 bases). The CDR3 runs 13 residues. The germline V and J ends were trimmed by 9 bases and 5 bases, with 14 bases remaining between them. The germline V gene has CDR1 MDHEN and CDR2 SYDVKM. Here the CDR3 DNA reads TGTGCCAGTGTACAGGGTAGAGACAATGAGCAGTTCTTC. Translating gives CASVQGRDNEQFF.

This chain links TRBV6-5 with TRBJ1-5; D might be TRBD1 (5 bases). V lost 9 bases to trimming and J lost 3 bases, with 15 bases between them. The CDR3 sequence is 14 residues long. Germline CDR1 MNHEY, CDR2 SVGAGI. The CDR3 DNA reads as TGTGCCAGTAGGACATCCCAGCTCAATCAGCCCCAGCATTTT. It codes for CASRTSQLNQPQHF.

This clone came up once. The V and J genes are TRBV4-3 and TRBJ1-2, with D perhaps matching TRBD1 (6 bases). The CDR3 sequence is 15 residues long. Trimming left V 4 bases short and J 7 bases short, with 19 bases between. Per germline, CDR1 LGHNA and CDR2 YSLEER. CDR3 sequence (DNA): TGCGCCAGCAGCCTCCAGACAGGATCCAACAGTGGCTACACCTTC. Its translation: CASSLQTGSNSGYTF.

The chain is built from TRBV4-3 and TRBJ2-7; TRBD2 agrees at 7 bases. The CDR3 consists of 14 residues. The germline V gene has CDR1 LGHNA and CDR2 YSLEER. V lost 1 base, J lost 4 bases, and 4 bases stayed unmatched. The CDR3 loop reads CASSQGLAGYEQYF. CDR3 in DNA: TGCGCCAGCAGCCAAGGACTAGCCGGTTACGAGCAGTACTTC.

The chain is built from TRBV9 and TRBJ2-7, with a tentative D call TRBD2 (5 bases). From germline, CDR1 is SGDLS and CDR2 YYNGEE. V was clipped by 3 bases and J by 5 bases, with 9 bases between them. The CDR3 consists of 12 residues. CDR3 residues: CASSASGHEQYF. CDR3 nucleotides: TGTGCCAGCAGCGCCAGCGGTCACGAGCAGTACTTC.

The J gene is TRBJ1-1, the V gene TRBV27; TRBD1 is a possible D gene (6 bases). CDR1 MNHEY and CDR2 SMNVEV come from the germline V gene (reference sequence). With 3 bases removed from V and 1 base from J, the gap between germline ends came to 15 bases. This CDR3 spans 16 amino acids. CDR3 in DNA: TGTGCCAGCAGTTTTCTCCAGGGGAGAGGGAACACTGAAGCTTTCTTT. Residues: CASSFLQGRGNTEAFF.

The rearrangement links TRBV7-9 to TRBJ2-5, with D hard to call. The assigned J gene may be wrong: the sequence end matches TRBJ2-7 better. The length of the CDR3 is 12 residues. The germline gives CDR1 SEHNR, CDR2 FQNEAQ (reference sequence). The CDR3 region is CASSYGPSEQYF. The CDR3 DNA is TGTGCCAGCAGCTACGGCCCTTCCGAGCAGTACTTC.

The gene calls are TRBV7-8 and TRBJ1-1; TRBD1 is a possible D gene (5 bases). The V and J ends lost 0 bases and 7 bases respectively, with 15 bases between them. Germline CDR1 SGHVS, CDR2 FQNEAQ. The CDR3 is 15 residues long. The CDR3 coding sequence is TGTGCCAGCAGCTTAGCCTCGTCAGGGTGGAATGAAGCTTTCTTT. Protein product: CASSLASSGWNEAFF.

This chain links TRBV10-3 with TRBJ1-1; no firm D call. Per the germline V gene, CDR1 is ENHRY and CDR2 is SYGVKD. The CDR3 consists of 15 residues. Between the trimmed V and J ends, which lost 0 bases and 6 bases, there was a span of 14 bases. The CDR3 DNA reads as TGTGCCATCAGTGAGTCGGGGTCTGGGGTCGCTGAAGCTTTCTTT. Encoded protein: CAISESGSGVAEAFF.

This clone came up a few times. V and J are TRBV10-3 and TRBJ1-2; maybe TRBD1 (5 bases). Per the germline V gene, CDR1 is ENHRY and CDR2 is SYGVKD. The ends were cut back, 0 bases at V and 6 bases at J, with 8 bases in the middle. This CDR3 has 13 amino acids. The CDR3 coding sequence is TGTGCCATCAGTGAGTCGAAAGGGGATGGCTACACCTTC. As protein: CAISESKGDGYTF.